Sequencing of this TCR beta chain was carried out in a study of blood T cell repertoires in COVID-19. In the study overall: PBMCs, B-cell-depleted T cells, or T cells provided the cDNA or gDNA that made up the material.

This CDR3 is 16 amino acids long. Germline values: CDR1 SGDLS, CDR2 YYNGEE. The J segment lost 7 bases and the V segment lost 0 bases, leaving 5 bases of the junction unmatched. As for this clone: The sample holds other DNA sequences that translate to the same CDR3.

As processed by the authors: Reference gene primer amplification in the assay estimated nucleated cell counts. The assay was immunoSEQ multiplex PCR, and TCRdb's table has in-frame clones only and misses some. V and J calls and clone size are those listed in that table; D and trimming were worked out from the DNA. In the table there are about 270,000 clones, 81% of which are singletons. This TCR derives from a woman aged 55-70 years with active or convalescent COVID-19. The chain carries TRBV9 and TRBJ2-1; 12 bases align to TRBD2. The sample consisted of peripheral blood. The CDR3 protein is CASSVALAGGRNEQFF. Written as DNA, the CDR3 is TGTGCCAGCAGCGTAGCTCTAGCGGGGGGGAGAAATGAGCAGTTCTTC.